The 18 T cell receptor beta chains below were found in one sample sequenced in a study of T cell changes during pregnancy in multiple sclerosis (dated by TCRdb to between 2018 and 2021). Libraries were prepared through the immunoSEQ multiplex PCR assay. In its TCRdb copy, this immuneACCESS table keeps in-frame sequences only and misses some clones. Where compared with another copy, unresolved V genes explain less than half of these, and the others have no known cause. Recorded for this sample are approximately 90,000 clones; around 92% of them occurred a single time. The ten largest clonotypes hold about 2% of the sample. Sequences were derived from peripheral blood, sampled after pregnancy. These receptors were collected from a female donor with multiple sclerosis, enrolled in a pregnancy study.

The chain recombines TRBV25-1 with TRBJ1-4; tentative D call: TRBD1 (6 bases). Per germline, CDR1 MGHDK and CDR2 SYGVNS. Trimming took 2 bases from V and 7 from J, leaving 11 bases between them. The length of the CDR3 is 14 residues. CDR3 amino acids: CASSEGGGVEKLFF. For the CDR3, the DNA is TGTGCCAGCAGTGAAGGTGGGGGCGTTGAAAAACTGTTTTTT.

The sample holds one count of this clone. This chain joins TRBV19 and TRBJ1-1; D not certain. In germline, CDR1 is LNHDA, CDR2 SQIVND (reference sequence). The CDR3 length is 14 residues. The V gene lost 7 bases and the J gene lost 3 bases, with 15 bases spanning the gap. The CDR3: CASKKSGRDTEAFF. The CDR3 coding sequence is TGTGCCAGTAAGAAGAGCGGGAGGGACACTGAAGCTTTCTTT. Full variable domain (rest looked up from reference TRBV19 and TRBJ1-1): DGGITQSPKYLFRKEGQNVTLSCEQNLNHDAMYWYRQDPGQGLRLIYYSQIVNDFQKGDIAEGYSVSREKKESFPLTVTSAQKNPTAFYLCASKKSGRDTEAFFGQGTRLTVV.

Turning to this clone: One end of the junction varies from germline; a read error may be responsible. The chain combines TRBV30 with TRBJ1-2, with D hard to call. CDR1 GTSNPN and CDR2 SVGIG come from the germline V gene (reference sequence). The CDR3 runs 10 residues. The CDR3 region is CAWSPTPTRF. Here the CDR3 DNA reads TGTGCCTGGAGTCCCACCCCAACTCGCTTC.

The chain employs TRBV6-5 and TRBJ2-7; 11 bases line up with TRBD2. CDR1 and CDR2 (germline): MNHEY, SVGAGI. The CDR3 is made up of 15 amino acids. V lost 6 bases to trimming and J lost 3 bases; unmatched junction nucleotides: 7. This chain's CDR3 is CASRPPGLADYEQYF. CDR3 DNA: TGTGCCAGCAGACCCCCGGGACTAGCGGACTACGAGCAGTACTTC.

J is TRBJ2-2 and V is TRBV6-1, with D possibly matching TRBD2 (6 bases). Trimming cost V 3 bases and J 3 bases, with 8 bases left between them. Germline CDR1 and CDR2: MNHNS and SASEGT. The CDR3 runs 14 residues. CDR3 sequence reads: CASSDAGYTGELFF. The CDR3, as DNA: TGTGCCAGCAGTGATGCGGGGTACACCGGGGAGCTGTTTTTT.

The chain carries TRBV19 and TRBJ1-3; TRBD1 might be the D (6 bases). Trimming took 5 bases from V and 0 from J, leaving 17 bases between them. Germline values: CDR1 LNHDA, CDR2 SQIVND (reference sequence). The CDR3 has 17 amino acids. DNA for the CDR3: TGTGCCAGTAGTGGGGGACACCTAGGCGGCTCTGGAAACACCATATATTTT. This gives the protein CASSGGHLGGSGNTIYF. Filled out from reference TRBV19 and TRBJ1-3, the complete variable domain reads DGGITQSPKYLFRKEGQNVTLSCEQNLNHDAMYWYRQDPGQGLRLIYYSQIVNDFQKGDIAEGYSVSREKKESFPLTVTSAQKNPTAFYLCASSGGHLGGSGNTIYFGEGSWLTVV.

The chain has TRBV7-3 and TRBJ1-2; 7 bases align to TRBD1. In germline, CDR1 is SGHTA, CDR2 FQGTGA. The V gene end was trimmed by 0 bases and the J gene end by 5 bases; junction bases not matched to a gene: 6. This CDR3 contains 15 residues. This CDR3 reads CASSLTGGAGYGYTF. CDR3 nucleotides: TGTGCCAGCAGCTTAACAGGGGGCGCGGGTTATGGCTACACCTTC.

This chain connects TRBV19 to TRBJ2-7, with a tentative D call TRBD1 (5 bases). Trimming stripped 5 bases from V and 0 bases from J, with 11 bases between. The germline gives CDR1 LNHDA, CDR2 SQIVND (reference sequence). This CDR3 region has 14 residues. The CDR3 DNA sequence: TGTGCCAGTAGTGGGGCAGCTAGCTCCTACGAGCAGTACTTC. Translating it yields CASSGAASSYEQYF.

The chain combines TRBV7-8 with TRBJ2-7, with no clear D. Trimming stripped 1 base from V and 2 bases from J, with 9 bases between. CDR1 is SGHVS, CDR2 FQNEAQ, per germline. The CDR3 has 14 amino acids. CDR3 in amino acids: CASSLGGATYEQYF. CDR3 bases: TGTGCCAGCAGCTTAGGAGGAGCTACCTACGAGCAGTACTTC. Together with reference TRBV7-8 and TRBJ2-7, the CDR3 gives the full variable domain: GAGVSQSPRYKVAKRGQDVALRCDPISGHVSLFWYQQALGQGPEFLTYFQNEAQLDKSGLPSDRFFAERPEGSVSTLKIQRTQQEDSAVYLCASSLGGATYEQYFGPGTRLTVT.

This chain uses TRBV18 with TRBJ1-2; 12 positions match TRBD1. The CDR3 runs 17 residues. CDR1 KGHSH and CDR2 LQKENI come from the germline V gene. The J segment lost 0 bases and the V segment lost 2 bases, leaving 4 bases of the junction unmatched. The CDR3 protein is CASSPGTGGPSNYGYTF. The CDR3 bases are TGTGCCAGCTCACCAGGGACAGGGGGCCCCTCTAACTATGGCTACACCTTC.

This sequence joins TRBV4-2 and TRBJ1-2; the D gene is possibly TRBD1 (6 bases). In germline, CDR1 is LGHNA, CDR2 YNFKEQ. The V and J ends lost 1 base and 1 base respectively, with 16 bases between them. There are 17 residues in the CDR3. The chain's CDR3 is CASSQVPGQNDNYGYTF. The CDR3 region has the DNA TGTGCCAGCAGCCAAGTCCCCGGACAGAATGATAACTATGGCTACACCTTC.

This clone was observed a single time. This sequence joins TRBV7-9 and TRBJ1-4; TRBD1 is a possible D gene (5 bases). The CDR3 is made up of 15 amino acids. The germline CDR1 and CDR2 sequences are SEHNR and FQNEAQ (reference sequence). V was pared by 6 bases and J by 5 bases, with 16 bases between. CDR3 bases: TGTGCCAGCAGTTTAAGTCAGGGTCGGAATGAAAAACTGTTTTTT. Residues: CASSLSQGRNEKLFF.

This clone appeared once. CDR3 in amino acids: CASSRESGTEAFF. The DNA of the CDR3 is TGTGCCAGCTCGCGGGAGTCAGGCACTGAAGCTTTCTTT. The J gene is TRBJ1-1, the V gene TRBV18; no clear D gene. The CDR3 is 13 amino acids. Trimming cost V 6 bases and J 4 bases, with 12 bases left between them. Per germline, CDR1 KGHSH and CDR2 LQKENI.

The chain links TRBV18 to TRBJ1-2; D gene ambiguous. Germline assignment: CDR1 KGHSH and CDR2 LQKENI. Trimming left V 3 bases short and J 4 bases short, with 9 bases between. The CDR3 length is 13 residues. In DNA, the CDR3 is TGTGCCAGCTCACCGGACGGGATCTATGGCTACACCTTC. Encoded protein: CASSPDGIYGYTF. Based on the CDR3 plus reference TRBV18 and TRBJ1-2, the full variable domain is NAGVMQNPRHLVRRRGQEARLRCSPMKGHSHVYWYRQLPEEGLKFMVYLQKENIIDESGMPKERFSAEFPKEGPSILRIQQVVRGDSAAYFCASSPDGIYGYTFGSGTRLTVV.

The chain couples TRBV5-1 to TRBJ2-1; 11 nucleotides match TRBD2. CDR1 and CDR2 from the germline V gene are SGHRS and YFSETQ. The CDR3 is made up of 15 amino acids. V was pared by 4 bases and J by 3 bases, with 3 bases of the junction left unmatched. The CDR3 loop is CASSAGTSGYNEQFF. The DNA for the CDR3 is TGCGCCAGCAGCGCCGGGACTAGCGGCTACAATGAGCAGTTCTTC. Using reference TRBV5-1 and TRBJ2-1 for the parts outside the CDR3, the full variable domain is KAGVTQTPRYLIKTRGQQVTLSCSPISGHRSVSWYQQTPGQGLQFLFEYFSETQRNKGNFPGRFSGRQFSNSRSEMNVSTLELGDSALYLCASSAGTSGYNEQFFGPGTRLTVL.

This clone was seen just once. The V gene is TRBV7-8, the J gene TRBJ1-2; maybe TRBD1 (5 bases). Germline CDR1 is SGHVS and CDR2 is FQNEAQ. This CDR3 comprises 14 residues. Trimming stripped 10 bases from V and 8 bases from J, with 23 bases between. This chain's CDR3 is CATKIPGGFGGYTF. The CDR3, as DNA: TGTGCCACCAAAATACCGGGGGGGTTCGGAGGCTACACCTTC.

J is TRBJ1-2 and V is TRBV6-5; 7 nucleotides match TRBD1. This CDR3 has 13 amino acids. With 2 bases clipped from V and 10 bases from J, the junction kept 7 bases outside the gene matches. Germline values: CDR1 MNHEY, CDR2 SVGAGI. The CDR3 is CASSYTDRAYYTF. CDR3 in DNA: TGTGCCAGCAGTTACACCGACAGGGCTTACTACACCTTC.

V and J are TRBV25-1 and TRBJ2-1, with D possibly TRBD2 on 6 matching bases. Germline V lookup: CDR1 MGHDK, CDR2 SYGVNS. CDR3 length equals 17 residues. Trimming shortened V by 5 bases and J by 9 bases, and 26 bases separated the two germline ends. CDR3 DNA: TGTGCCAGCAGTACGTCTAAGGGCGGGACCCCGTTTGGTGAGCAGTTCTTC. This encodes CASSTSKGGTPFGEQFF.